This TCR beta chain comes out of a study of Ad26.COV2.S vaccination and SARS-CoV-2 variants. Study overall: Dosing was one shot or two shots 56 days apart.

Treatment noted: 15 to 20 received Ad26.COV2.S at low or high dose, single or two shots; 5 received placebo; per-sample allocation not given. Sampling occurred on day 63 after the first vaccine or placebo injection. What was given as vaccine was an Ad26 vector encoding Wuhan-strain SARS-CoV-2 spike. In regard to this clone: Its antigen is undetermined.

Findings and limits, study-wide: Total T cell responses may have been underestimated by the TCR breadth and depth analyses. It was reported that spike-specific CD8+ and CD4+ T cell responses were substantially broad after vaccination.

CDR1 SNHLY and CDR2 FYNNEI come from the germline V gene. Trimming took 6 bases from V and 4 from J, leaving 9 bases between them. The CDR3 consists of 12 residues. Profiling relied on immunoSEQ multiplex PCR, and the TCRdb table lists in-frame clones only, not all of them. The data hold some 350,000 clones, with approximately 87% observed a single time. This TCR came from a person aged 18-60 years who received the Ad26.COV2.S COVID-19 vaccine or a placebo. The V and J genes are TRBV2 and TRBJ1-2, with D possibly being TRBD1 (6 bases). The sample here was peripheral blood, taken in a trial of Ad26.COV2.S vaccine versus placebo. The CDR3 here is CASRTTGYGYTF. CDR3 nucleotide sequence: TGTGCCAGCAGAACGACAGGCTATGGCTACACCTTC.